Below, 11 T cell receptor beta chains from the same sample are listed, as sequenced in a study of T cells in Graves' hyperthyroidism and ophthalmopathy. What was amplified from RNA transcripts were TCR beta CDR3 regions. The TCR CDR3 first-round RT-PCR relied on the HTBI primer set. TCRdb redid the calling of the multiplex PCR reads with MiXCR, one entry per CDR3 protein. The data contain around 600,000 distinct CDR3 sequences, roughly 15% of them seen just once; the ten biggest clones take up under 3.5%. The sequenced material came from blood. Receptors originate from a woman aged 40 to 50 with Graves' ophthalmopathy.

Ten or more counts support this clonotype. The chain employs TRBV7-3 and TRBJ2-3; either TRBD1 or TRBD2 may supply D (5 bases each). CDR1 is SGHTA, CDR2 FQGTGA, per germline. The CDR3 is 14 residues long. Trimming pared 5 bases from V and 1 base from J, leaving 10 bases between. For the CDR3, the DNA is TGTGCCAGCAGCCCCCAGGGACGCACAGATACGCAGTATTTT. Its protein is CASSPQGRTDTQYF.

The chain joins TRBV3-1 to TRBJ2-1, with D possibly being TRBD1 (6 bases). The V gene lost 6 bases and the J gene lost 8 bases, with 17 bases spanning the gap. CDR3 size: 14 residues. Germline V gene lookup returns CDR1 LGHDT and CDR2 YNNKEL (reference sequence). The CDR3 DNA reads TGTGCCAGCAGTTCTGAACCAGAGGGGGATGAGCAGTTCTTC. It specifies CASSSEPEGDEQFF.

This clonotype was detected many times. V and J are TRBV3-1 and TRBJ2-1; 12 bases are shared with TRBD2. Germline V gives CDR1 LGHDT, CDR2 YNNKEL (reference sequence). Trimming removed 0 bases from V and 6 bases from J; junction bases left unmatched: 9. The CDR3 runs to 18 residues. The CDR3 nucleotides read TGTGCCAGCAGCCAAGATATCGAGAGACTAGCGGGAGTCAATGAGCAGTTCTTC. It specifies CASSQDIERLAGVNEQFF.

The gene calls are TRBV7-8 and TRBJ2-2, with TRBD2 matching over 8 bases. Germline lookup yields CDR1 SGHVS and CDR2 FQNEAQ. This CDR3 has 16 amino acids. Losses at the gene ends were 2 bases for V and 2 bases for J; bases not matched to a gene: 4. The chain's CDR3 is CASSLLRGGNTGELFF. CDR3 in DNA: TGTGCCAGCAGCTTACTCCGGGGGGGCAACACCGGGGAGCTGTTTTTT.

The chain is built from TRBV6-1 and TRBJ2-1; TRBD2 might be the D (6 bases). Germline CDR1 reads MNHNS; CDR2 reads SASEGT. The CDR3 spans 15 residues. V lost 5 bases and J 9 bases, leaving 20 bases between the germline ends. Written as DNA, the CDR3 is TGTGCCAGCAGTCGGGACTTAGTAGCCTCCGGTGAGCAGTTCTTC. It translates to CASSRDLVASGEQFF.

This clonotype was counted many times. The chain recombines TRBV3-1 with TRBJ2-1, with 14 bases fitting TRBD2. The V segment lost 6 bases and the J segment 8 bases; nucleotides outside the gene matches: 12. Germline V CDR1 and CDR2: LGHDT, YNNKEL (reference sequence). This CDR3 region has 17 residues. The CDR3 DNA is TGTGCCAGCAGACCAAGCGAAAGACTAGCGGGGGGGCATGAGCAGTTCTTC. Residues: CASRPSERLAGGHEQFF.

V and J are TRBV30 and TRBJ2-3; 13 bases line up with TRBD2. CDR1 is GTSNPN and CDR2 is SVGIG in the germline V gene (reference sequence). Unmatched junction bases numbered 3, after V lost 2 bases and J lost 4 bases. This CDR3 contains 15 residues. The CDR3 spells CAWSRGLAGADTQYF. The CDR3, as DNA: TGTGCCTGGAGTCGAGGACTAGCGGGGGCAGATACGCAGTATTTT.

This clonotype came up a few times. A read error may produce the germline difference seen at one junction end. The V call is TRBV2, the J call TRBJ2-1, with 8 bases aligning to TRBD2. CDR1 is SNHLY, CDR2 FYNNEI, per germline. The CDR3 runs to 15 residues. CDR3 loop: CASSEGTRWDNEQFF. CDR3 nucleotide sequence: TGTGCCAGCAGCGAAGGGACTAGGTGGGACAATGAGCAGTTCTTC. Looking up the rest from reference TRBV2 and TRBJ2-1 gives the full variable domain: EPEVTQTPSHQVTQMGQEVILRCVPISNHLYFYWYRQILGQKVEFLVSFYNNEISEKSEIFDDQFSVERPDGSNFTLKIRSTKLEDSAMYFCASSEGTRWDNEQFFGPGTRLTVL.

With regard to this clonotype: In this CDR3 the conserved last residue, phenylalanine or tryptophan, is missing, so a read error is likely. CDR3 residues: CASSPTSGHSYNEQFL. The DNA of the CDR3 is TGCGCCAGCAGCCCGACCAGCGGGCACTCCTACAATGAGCAGTTCCTC. The chain recombines TRBV5-1 with TRBJ2-1; possible D gene TRBD2, 6 bases. V was trimmed by 4 bases and J by 0 bases, leaving 14 bases between them. Germline CDR1 reads SGHRS; CDR2 reads YFSETQ. The CDR3 contains 16 residues.

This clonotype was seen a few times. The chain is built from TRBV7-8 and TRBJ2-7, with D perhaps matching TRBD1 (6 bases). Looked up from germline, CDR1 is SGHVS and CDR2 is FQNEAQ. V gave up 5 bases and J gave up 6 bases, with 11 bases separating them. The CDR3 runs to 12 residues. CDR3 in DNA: TGTGCCAGCAGCCGAGCAGGGGCCGAGCAGTACTTC. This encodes CASSRAGAEQYF.

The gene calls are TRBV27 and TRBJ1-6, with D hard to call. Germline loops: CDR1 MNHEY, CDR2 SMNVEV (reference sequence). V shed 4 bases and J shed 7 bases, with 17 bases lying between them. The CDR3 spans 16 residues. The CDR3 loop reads CASSSTPRPLNSPLHF. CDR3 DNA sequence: TGTGCCAGCAGTTCCACCCCCAGGCCCCTAAATTCACCCCTCCACTTT.